These 3 T cell receptor beta chains share one sample of origin, sequenced in a study of T cell responses to AZD1222 COVID-19 vaccine. Libraries were prepared by immunoSEQ multiplex PCR; TCRdb keeps only in-frame clonotypes and omits some of them. The data show 190,000 or so clones, with approximately 90% seen just once and 3% to 3.5% held by the top ten. Here the sequenced sample was peripheral blood, taken 28 days after the second AZD1222 dose. Source of these receptors: an adult who received the AZD1222 COVID-19 vaccine.

The chain links TRBV5-4 to TRBJ2-7; D possibly corresponds to TRBD1 (5 bases). Germline V lookup: CDR1 SGHNT, CDR2 YYREEE (reference sequence). This CDR3 is 14 amino acids long. The germline V and J ends were trimmed by 3 bases and 2 bases, with 12 bases remaining between them. CDR3 sequence (DNA): TGTGCCAGCAGCTCCAGGGCTCCCGCCTACGAGCAGTACTTC. Protein: CASSSRAPAYEQYF.

V usage is TRBV11-2 and J usage is TRBJ1-6, with 9 positions matching TRBD1. CDR1 and CDR2 (germline): SGHAT, FQNNGV. The CDR3 has 16 amino acids. Unmatched junction bases numbered 11, after V lost 4 bases and J lost 10 bases. The CDR3 DNA is TGTGCCAGCAGCTCTCCTTCCGGGACAGGGATCTCACCCCTCCACTTT. Residues: CASSSPSGTGISPLHF.

The chain joins TRBV29-1 to TRBJ1-1; tentatively, D is TRBD1 (5 bases). CDR1 SQVTM and CDR2 ANQGSEA come from the germline V gene. The CDR3 has 11 amino acids. The V and J ends lost 6 bases and 3 bases respectively, with 8 bases between them. The CDR3 region has the DNA TGCAGCGTCGGGGGGTACACTGAAGCTTTCTTT. The encoded protein is CSVGGYTEAFF.